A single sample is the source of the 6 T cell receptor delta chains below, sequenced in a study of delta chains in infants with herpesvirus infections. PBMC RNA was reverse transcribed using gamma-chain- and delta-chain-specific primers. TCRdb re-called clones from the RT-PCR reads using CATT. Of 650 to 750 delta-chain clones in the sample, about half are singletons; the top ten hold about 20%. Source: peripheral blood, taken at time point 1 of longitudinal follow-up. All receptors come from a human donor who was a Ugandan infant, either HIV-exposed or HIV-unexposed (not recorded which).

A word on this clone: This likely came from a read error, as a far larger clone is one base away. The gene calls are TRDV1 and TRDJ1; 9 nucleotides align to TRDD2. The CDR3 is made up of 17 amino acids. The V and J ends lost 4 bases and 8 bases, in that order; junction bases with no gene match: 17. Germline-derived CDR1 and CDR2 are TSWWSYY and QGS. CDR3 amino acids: CALGGIPSYGGDLKLIF. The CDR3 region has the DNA TGTGCTCTTGGGGGCATTCCTTCCTACGGGGGAGACCTAAAACTCATCTTT.

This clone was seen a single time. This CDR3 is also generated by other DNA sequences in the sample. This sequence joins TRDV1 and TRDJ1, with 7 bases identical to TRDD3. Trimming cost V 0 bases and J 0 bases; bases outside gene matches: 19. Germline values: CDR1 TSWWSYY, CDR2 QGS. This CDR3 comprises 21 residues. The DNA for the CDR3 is TGTGCTCTTGGGGAACTCTTCCCTACCGTACTGGGGTTCGCCTACACCGATAAACTCATCTTT. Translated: CALGELFPTVLGFAYTDKLIF.

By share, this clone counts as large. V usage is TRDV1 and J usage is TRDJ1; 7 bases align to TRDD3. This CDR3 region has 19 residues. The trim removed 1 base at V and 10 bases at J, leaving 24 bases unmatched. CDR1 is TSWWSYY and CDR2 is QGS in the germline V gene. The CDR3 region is CALGEPLSLDTRSEVGLIF. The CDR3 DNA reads TGTGCTCTTGGGGAACCTCTTAGTTTGGATACGCGGTCCGAAGTTGGACTCATCTTT.

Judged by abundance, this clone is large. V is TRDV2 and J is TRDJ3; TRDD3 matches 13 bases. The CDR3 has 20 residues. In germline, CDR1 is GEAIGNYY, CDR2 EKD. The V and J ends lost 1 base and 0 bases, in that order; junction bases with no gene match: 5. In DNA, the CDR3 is TGTGCCTGTGACACAGTACTGGGGGATACGAGCTCCTGGGACACCCGACAGATGTTTTTC. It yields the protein CACDTVLGDTSSWDTRQMFF.

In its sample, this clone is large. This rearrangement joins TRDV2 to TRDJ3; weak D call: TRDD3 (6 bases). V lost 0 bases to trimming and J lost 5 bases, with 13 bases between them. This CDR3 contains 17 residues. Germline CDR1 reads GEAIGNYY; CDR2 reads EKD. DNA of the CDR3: TGTGCCTGTGACACCGCTGGGGCAGGCCGGGACACCCGACAGATGTTTTTC. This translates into CACDTAGAGRDTRQMFF.

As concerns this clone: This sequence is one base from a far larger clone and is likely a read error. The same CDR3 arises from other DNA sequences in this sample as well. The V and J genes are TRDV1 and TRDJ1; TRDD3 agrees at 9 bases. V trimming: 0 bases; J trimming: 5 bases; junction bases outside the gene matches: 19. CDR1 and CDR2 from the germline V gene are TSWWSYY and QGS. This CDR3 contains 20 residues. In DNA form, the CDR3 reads TGTGCTCTTGGGGAACTAAAGGGCCTCAGCAGCTGGGGGATCCCTGATAAACTCATCTTT. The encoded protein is CALGELKGLSSWGIPDKLIF.